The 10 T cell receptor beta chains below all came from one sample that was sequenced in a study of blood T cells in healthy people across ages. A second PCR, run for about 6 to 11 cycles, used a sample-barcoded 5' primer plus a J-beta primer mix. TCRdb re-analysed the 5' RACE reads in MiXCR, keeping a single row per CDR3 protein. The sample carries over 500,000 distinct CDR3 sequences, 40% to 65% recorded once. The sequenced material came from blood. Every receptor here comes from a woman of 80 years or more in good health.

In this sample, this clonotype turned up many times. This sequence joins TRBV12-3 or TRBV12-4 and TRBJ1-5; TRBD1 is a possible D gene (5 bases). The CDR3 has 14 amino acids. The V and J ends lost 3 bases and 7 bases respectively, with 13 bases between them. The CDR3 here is CASSFGGFGQPQHF. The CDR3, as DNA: TGTGCCAGCAGTTTCGGGGGTTTCGGGCAGCCCCAGCATTTT.

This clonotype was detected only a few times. Written as DNA, the CDR3 is TGCAGTGCTAGCGGGGGGGCCCCGGGGAACACTGAAGCTTTCTTT. It codes for CSASGGAPGNTEAFF. This rearrangement joins TRBV20-1 to TRBJ1-1; a possible D gene is TRBD1 (6 bases). CDR1 and CDR2 from the germline V gene are DFQATT and SNEGSKA (reference sequence). CDR3 size: 15 residues. V dropped 3 bases and J dropped 1 base, with 15 bases sitting between them.

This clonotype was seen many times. The CDR3 loop is CASSFHLAGEQTQYF. DNA for the CDR3: TGTGCCAGCAGCTTCCACCTAGCGGGAGAACAGACCCAGTACTTC. The chain uses TRBV7-9 and TRBJ2-5, with TRBD2 identical over 10 bases. The germline gives CDR1 SEHNR, CDR2 FQNEAQ (reference sequence). Trimming at V came to 3 bases and at J to 6 bases, leaving 7 bases not matched to a gene. CDR3 length: 15 residues.

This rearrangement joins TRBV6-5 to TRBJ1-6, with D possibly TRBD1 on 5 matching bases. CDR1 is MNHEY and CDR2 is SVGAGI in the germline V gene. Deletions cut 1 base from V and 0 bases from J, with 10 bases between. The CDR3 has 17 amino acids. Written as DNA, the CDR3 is TGTGCCAGCAGTTACTGGTTGGGGGGCTCCTATAATTCACCCCTCCACTTT. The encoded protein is CASSYWLGGSYNSPLHF.

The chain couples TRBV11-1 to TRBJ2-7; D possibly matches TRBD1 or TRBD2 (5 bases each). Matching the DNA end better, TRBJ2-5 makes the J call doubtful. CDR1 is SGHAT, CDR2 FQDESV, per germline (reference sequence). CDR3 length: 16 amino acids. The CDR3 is CASSLLGTGAEETQYF. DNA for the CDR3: TGTGCCAGCAGCTTATTAGGGACGGGCGCAGAAGAGACCCAGTACTTC.

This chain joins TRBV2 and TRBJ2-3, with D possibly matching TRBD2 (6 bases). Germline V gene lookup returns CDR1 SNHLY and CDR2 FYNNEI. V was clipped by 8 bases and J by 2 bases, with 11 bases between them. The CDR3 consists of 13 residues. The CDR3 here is CASVGGATDTQYF. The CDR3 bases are TGTGCCAGCGTGGGGGGAGCCACAGATACGCAGTATTTT.

The CDR3 reads CATSVGTPMYEQYF. CDR3 sequence (DNA): TGTGCCACCAGTGTCGGGACACCTATGTACGAGCAGTACTTC. The J gene is TRBJ2-7, the V gene TRBV24-1, with D possibly TRBD1 on 6 matching bases. The V end was cut by 5 bases, the J end by 4 bases, with 14 bases between. The length of the CDR3 is 14 residues. The germline V gene has CDR1 KGHDR and CDR2 SFDVKD.

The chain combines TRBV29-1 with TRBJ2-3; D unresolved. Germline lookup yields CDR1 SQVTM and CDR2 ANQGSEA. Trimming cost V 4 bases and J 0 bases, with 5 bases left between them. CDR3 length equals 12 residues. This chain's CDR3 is CSVAESTDTQYF. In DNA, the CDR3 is TGCAGCGTTGCGGAAAGCACAGATACGCAGTATTTT.

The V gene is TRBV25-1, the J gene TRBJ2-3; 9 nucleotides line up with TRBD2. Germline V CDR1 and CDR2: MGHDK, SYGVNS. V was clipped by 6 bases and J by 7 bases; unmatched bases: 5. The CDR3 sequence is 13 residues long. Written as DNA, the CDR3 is TGTGCCAGCAGGCTAGCGGGAAGAAATACGCAGTATTTT. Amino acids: CASRLAGRNTQYF.

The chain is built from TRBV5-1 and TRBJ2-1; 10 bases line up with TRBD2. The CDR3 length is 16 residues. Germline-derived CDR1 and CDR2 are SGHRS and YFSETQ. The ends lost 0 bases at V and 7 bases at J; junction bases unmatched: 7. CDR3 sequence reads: CASSLVPSGSGNEQFF. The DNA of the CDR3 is TGCGCCAGCAGCTTGGTACCTAGCGGGAGTGGGAATGAGCAGTTCTTC.